The clone carrying this T cell receptor beta chain was observed a handful of times. Antigen specificity is unknown. This sample was taken from a study of human T cells and chemical hapten exposure. Overall study results and limits: DPC sensitization did not alter TCRs above 1 in 1000 frequency. Correlating positively with patch test score were the PT1 expanded TCR counts.

This CDR3 is 13 amino acids long. V was shortened by 2 bases and J by 5 bases, with 7 bases between the two germline ends. Unique molecular identifiers were affixed to discrete cDNA molecules within the library. Via MiXCR, TCRdb re-called the RACE reads, giving one row per CDR3 protein. The sample lists over 100,000 distinct CDR3 sequences, roughly a tenth occurring once. Time point here: patch test 2, 6 weeks after DPC sensitization. The treatment denotes: therapeutic diphenylcyclopropenone sensitization with weekly scalp DPC. Extraction of total RNA was performed on unfractionated whole blood. The TCR sequence derives from a woman aged 40 to 50 with alopecia areata. Some clones in this sample may be carry-over from other donors' samples. The sequencing here drew on whole blood, taken in connection with sensitization to the hapten diphenylcyclopropenone (DPC). The rearrangement uses TRBV12-3 or TRBV12-4 and TRBJ1-5; no reliable D call. The CDR3 here is CASSLRADQPQHF. As DNA, the CDR3 is TGTGCCAGCAGTTTAAGGGCTGATCAGCCCCAGCATTTT.